This is a list of T cell receptor beta chains from one sample in a study of T cell responses to AZD1222 COVID-19 vaccine. Sequenced by immunoSEQ multiplex PCR; TCRdb stores in-frame clones only, minus some. The repertoire has 150,000 to 200,000 clones, under 95% of them found once; the top ten carry about 1.5%. Sample: peripheral blood, taken 28 days after the second AZD1222 dose. The source of these receptors is an adult who received the AZD1222 COVID-19 vaccine. Both conserved end residues are trimmed from each CDR3. Each record gives: clone size, V gene, J gene, CDR3 protein. Clone size appears in some rows only: once, few, many, or a class for an expanded clone.

clone_size: few
v_call: TRBV11-2
j_call: TRBJ2-1
cdr3_aa: ASSTRRGGLAGGSEQF

clone_size: .
v_call: TRBV2
j_call: TRBJ1-1
cdr3_aa: ASTSTYRGGAEAF

clone_size: few
v_call: TRBV2
j_call: TRBJ1-5
cdr3_aa: ASSEEGRVIRAQH

clone_size: .
v_call: TRBV28
j_call: TRBJ1-5
cdr3_aa: ASREDLGPGNQPQH

clone_size: .
v_call: TRBV3-1/TRBV3-2
j_call: TRBJ1-1
cdr3_aa: ASRPSDRRNTEAF

clone_size: .
v_call: TRBV2
j_call: TRBJ1-4
cdr3_aa: ASNLSGNEKLF

clone_size: .
v_call: TRBV5-4
j_call: TRBJ1-1
cdr3_aa: ASSFLDRDGAEAF

clone_size: .
v_call: TRBV6-1
j_call: TRBJ1-1
cdr3_aa: ASSELEGDGNTEAF

clone_size: .
v_call: TRBV5-8
j_call: TRBJ1-5
cdr3_aa: ASSGERYLHSNQPQH

clone_size: .
v_call: TRBV9
j_call: TRBJ2-7
cdr3_aa: ASSVVVNAGEQY

clone_size: .
v_call: TRBV7-2
j_call: TRBJ2-7
cdr3_aa: ASSLRSSAGEYEQY

clone_size: .
v_call: TRBV18
j_call: TRBJ1-1
cdr3_aa: ASSSGTGMNTEAF

clone_size: .
v_call: TRBV6-1
j_call: TRBJ1-2
cdr3_aa: ASSEFPRTGRDRFYGYT

clone_size: .
v_call: TRBV7-9
j_call: TRBJ2-5
cdr3_aa: ASSLSVGTGRETQY